These 24 T cell receptor beta chains share one sample of origin, sequenced in a study of Ad26.COV2.S vaccination and SARS-CoV-2 variants. Using immunoSEQ multiplex PCR, the repertoire was profiled, and TCRdb retains in-frame clones only, with some absent. Of about 350,000 clones detected, less than 90% appear once; the ten largest clones hold about 10%. Treatment here: some 19 received Ad26.COV2.S at low or high dose, single or two shots; about 5 received placebo; per-sample allocation not given. Each sample was drawn 63 days after the first injection (of vaccine or placebo). Sequenced material: peripheral blood, taken in a trial of Ad26.COV2.S vaccine versus placebo. These receptors were collected from a person between 18 and 59 years old who received the Ad26.COV2.S COVID-19 vaccine or a placebo.

The chain uses TRBV7-6 and TRBJ2-7; a possible D gene is TRBD2 (6 bases). The germline CDR1 and CDR2 sequences are SGHVS and FNYEAQ. The CDR3 length is 15 residues. Trimming pared 2 bases from V and 0 bases from J, leaving 11 bases between. The CDR3 sequence: CASSLWGTDSYEQYF. CDR3 nucleotides: TGTGCCAGCAGCTTATGGGGGACTGACTCCTACGAGCAGTACTTC.

The chain joins TRBV7-9 to TRBJ2-3; no clear D. Germline V gives CDR1 SEHNR, CDR2 FQNEAQ (reference sequence). The V and J ends lost 3 bases and 5 bases respectively, with 6 bases between them. The CDR3 contains 12 residues. DNA of the CDR3: TGTGCCAGCAGCTTCAGAGAAGATACGCAGTATTTT. As protein: CASSFREDTQYF.

This chain joins TRBV12-3 or TRBV12-4 and TRBJ2-7; no clear D. The CDR3 extends over 13 amino acids. V lost 1 base to trimming and J lost 2 bases, with 6 bases between them. The CDR3 here is CASSLVATYEQYF. CDR3 coding DNA: TGTGCCAGCAGTTTAGTGGCAACCTACGAGCAGTACTTC.

The chain links TRBV4-3 to TRBJ2-7; 8 positions agree with TRBD1. J gave up 5 bases and V 4 bases, and 10 bases lay outside the gene matches. The germline CDR1 and CDR2 sequences are LGHNA and YSLEER. There are 15 residues in the CDR3. CDR3 amino acids: CASSPGQGGEDEQYF. Here the CDR3 DNA reads TGCGCCAGCAGCCCCGGACAGGGTGGGGAAGACGAGCAGTACTTC.

V is TRBV6-1 and J is TRBJ2-7; the match to TRBD1 covers 10 bases. The germline V gene has CDR1 MNHNS and CDR2 SASEGT. The CDR3 sequence is 15 residues long. V gave up 1 base and J gave up 2 bases; unmatched junction bases: 2. CDR3 DNA: TGTGCCAGCAGTGAAGGAGGGACAGGGGCCTACGAGCAGTACTTC. It specifies CASSEGGTGAYEQYF.

The chain uses TRBV28 and TRBJ1-5; D remains unclear. Germline lookup yields CDR1 MDHEN and CDR2 SYDVKM. The germline V and J ends were trimmed by 7 bases and 1 base, with 11 bases remaining between them. This CDR3 contains 14 residues. The chain's CDR3 is CASTGRVSNQPQHF. CDR3 DNA sequence: TGTGCCAGCACGGGGAGAGTAAGCAATCAGCCCCAGCATTTT.

The rearrangement uses TRBV7-8 and TRBJ2-7; no clear D gene. Germline V gene lookup returns CDR1 SGHVS and CDR2 FQNEAQ. V lost 5 bases to trimming and J lost 6 bases, with 8 bases between them. This CDR3 spans 11 amino acids. As DNA, the CDR3 is TGTGCCAGCAGCCTGGCTATCGAGCAGTACTTC. The encoded protein is CASSLAIEQYF.

This clone was counted a single time. V gene TRBV9 combines with J gene TRBJ1-5, with 10 bases matching TRBD1. The CDR3 covers 15 residues. V trimming: 0 bases; J trimming: 4 bases; junction bases outside the gene matches: 1. In germline, CDR1 is SGDLS, CDR2 YYNGEE. The CDR3: CASSVGQGANQPQHF. CDR3 nucleotides: TGTGCCAGCAGCGTAGGACAGGGGGCAAATCAGCCCCAGCATTTT.

V is TRBV7-2 and J is TRBJ2-7, with D hard to call. The CDR3 consists of 12 residues. The germline V gene has CDR1 SGHTA and CDR2 FQGNSA. The ends were cut back, 5 bases at V and 3 bases at J, with 8 bases in the middle. The CDR3 here is CASSLLGYEQYF. CDR3 DNA sequence: TGTGCCAGCAGCCTCCTGGGCTACGAGCAGTACTTC.

The chain has TRBV5-8 and TRBJ2-2; D not certain. CDR3 size: 15 residues. V lost 0 bases, J lost 2 bases, and 8 bases lay in between. The germline gives CDR1 SGHTS, CDR2 YDEGEE. The CDR3 DNA follows: TGTGCCAGCAGCTTGGGTCAGATTAACACCGGGGAGCTGTTTTTT. Protein: CASSLGQINTGELFF. Looking up the rest from reference TRBV5-8 and TRBJ2-2 gives the full variable domain: EAGVTQSPTHLIKTRGQQATLRCSPISGHTSVYWYQQALGLGLQFLLWYDEGEERNRGNFPPRFSGRQFPNYSSELNVNALELEDSALYLCASSLGQINTGELFFGEGSRLTVL.

This clone was recorded once. The chain employs TRBV5-1 and TRBJ2-3; 13 bases agree with TRBD2. Germline V gives CDR1 SGHRS, CDR2 YFSETQ. The length of the CDR3 is 16 residues. V lost 4 bases, J lost 4 bases, and 6 bases stayed unmatched. Here the CDR3 reads CASSPTSGGASDTQYF. CDR3 nucleotides: TGCGCCAGCAGCCCTACTAGCGGGGGGGCATCAGATACGCAGTATTTT.

V usage is TRBV28 and J usage is TRBJ1-2; D ambiguous. The germline V and J ends were trimmed by 2 bases and 6 bases, with 16 bases remaining between them. The CDR3 has 15 amino acids. Germline-derived CDR1 and CDR2 are MDHEN and SYDVKM. CDR3 DNA sequence: TGTGCCAGCAGTTTAGTCGGGGAGATAGGGAATGGCTACACCTTC. Protein product: CASSLVGEIGNGYTF.

Remarks on this clone: At the DNA level, this CDR3 is encoded by other sequences in the same sample as well. The chain recombines TRBV9 with TRBJ2-1, with 10 positions matching TRBD2. Germline V gives CDR1 SGDLS, CDR2 YYNGEE. The length of the CDR3 is 14 residues. The trim removed 3 bases at V and 4 bases at J, leaving 1 base unmatched. The CDR3 protein is CASSGTSGYNEQFF. The CDR3 DNA sequence: TGTGCCAGCAGCGGGACTAGCGGATACAATGAGCAGTTCTTC.

The chain joins TRBV2 to TRBJ2-2, with 7 nucleotides matching TRBD2. This CDR3 region has 16 residues. Per the germline V gene, CDR1 is SNHLY and CDR2 is FYNNEI. Trimming cost V 7 bases and J 5 bases; bases outside gene matches: 13. CDR3 bases: TGTGCCAGCACTCCTCGGGCGGGAGCTTTAACCGGGGAGCTGTTTTTT. Translation gives CASTPRAGALTGELFF.

The genes are TRBV28 and TRBJ2-7, with 8 bases that match TRBD1. Germline-derived CDR1 and CDR2 are MDHEN and SYDVKM. The CDR3 length is 14 residues. V lost 6 bases, J lost 2 bases, and 6 bases stayed unmatched. The CDR3 DNA reads TGTGCCAGCAGCATTCGGACAGGGCCCTACGAGCAGTACTTC. Its translation: CASSIRTGPYEQYF.

The chain recombines TRBV5-1 with TRBJ2-7, with 11 bases that match TRBD2. V was pared by 4 bases and J by 4 bases, with 10 bases of the junction left unmatched. The CDR3 length is 16 residues. The germline gives CDR1 SGHRS, CDR2 YFSETQ. CDR3: CASSATSGGNPYEQYF. The CDR3 DNA reads as TGCGCCAGCAGCGCTACTAGCGGGGGAAACCCATACGAGCAGTACTTC.

V gene TRBV7-2 combines with J gene TRBJ2-2; no definite D call. Germline-derived CDR1 and CDR2 are SGHTA and FQGNSA. Trimming took off 1 base at V and 6 bases at J, with 9 bases between the two ends. The CDR3 consists of 14 residues. The CDR3 protein is CASSLEGVAGELFF. DNA for the CDR3: TGTGCCAGCAGCTTAGAAGGAGTGGCCGGGGAGCTGTTTTTT.

This clone has only a few counts. The J gene is TRBJ1-1, the V gene TRBV10-2, with D unresolved. Germline-derived CDR1 and CDR2 are WSHSY and SAAADI. Deletions cut 0 bases from V and 1 base from J, with 9 bases between. The CDR3 loop spans 15 amino acids. For the CDR3, the DNA is TGCGCCAGCAGTGAGTCGGTTTTGTCGAACACTGAAGCTTTCTTT. The encoded protein is CASSESVLSNTEAFF.

The chain links TRBV13 to TRBJ1-1, with D maybe TRBD1 (6 bases). Germline-derived CDR1 and CDR2 are PRHDT and FYEKMQ (reference sequence). The CDR3 spans 16 residues. Trimming removed 5 bases at V and 1 base at J, with 17 bases between. CDR3: CASSTQDRVRNTEAFF. The DNA of the CDR3 is TGTGCCAGCAGCACCCAGGACAGAGTGAGGAACACTGAAGCTTTCTTT.

The chain couples TRBV19 to TRBJ2-7, with 10 nucleotides matching TRBD1. J was trimmed by 0 bases and V by 9 bases; bases with no gene match: 5. The V gene's germline CDR1 is LNHDA and CDR2 SQIVND (reference sequence). The CDR3 is 14 residues long. CDR3 sequence: CASRQGAFSYEQYF. The DNA of the CDR3 is TGTGCCAGCCGACAGGGGGCCTTCTCCTACGAGCAGTACTTC.

J is TRBJ2-7 and V is TRBV7-9; D is perhaps TRBD1 (5 bases). The CDR3 has 12 residues. V lost 4 bases and J 4 bases, leaving 8 bases between the germline ends. Germline CDR1 SEHNR, CDR2 FQNEAQ (reference sequence). The CDR3 nucleotides read TGTGCCAGCAGCTGGACACCTTACGAGCAGTACTTC. It is translated as CASSWTPYEQYF.

The V gene is TRBV11-1, the J gene TRBJ2-2; 9 bases line up with TRBD2. This CDR3 is built from 16 residues. After removal of 2 bases from V and 7 bases from J, the junction contained 8 bases not matched to a gene. CDR1 SGHAT and CDR2 FQDESV come from the germline V gene (reference sequence). The CDR3 DNA is TGTGCCAGCAGCTTACGGCTAGCGGGGAATCGCGGGGAGCTGTTTTTT. This encodes CASSLRLAGNRGELFF.

V is TRBV7-8 and J is TRBJ2-4; D might be TRBD1 or TRBD2, each matching 5 bases. There are 13 residues in the CDR3. Germline loops: CDR1 SGHVS, CDR2 FQNEAQ. V was clipped by 3 bases and J by 8 bases, with 11 bases between them. The CDR3 spells CASSLGDVHIQYF. CDR3 nucleotide sequence: TGTGCCAGCAGCTTGGGGGACGTTCACATTCAGTACTTC. Together with reference TRBV7-8 and TRBJ2-4, the CDR3 gives the full variable domain: GAGVSQSPRYKVAKRGQDVALRCDPISGHVSLFWYQQALGQGPEFLTYFQNEAQLDKSGLPSDRFFAERPEGSVSTLKIQRTQQEDSAVYLCASSLGDVHIQYFGAGTRLSVL.

The rearrangement links TRBV7-8 to TRBJ2-1, with TRBD2 matching over 10 bases. Trimming removed 1 base from V and 12 bases from J; junction bases left unmatched: 9. Per the germline V gene, CDR1 is SGHVS and CDR2 is FQNEAQ. The length of the CDR3 is 15 residues. DNA for the CDR3: TGTGCCAGCAGCTTAGTACTAGCGGGGAATGCCCCGCAGTTCTTC. Its protein is CASSLVLAGNAPQFF.